This TCR beta chain appears in the sequencing data of a study of blood T cells in healthy people across ages. The germline V gene encodes CDR1 MGHRA and CDR2 YSYEKL. Deletions cut 2 bases from V and 5 bases from J, with 15 bases between. The CDR3 is 15 amino acids. This clonotype was counted only a few times. A second PCR of 7 to 11 cycles used a sample-barcoded 5' primer and a J-beta primer mix. Using its own MiXCR run on the 5' RACE reads, TCRdb lists one record per CDR3 protein. The data show around 1,900,000 distinct CDR3 sequences, around 40% seen once. Sequenced input: blood. V and J are TRBV4-1 and TRBJ2-5; no clear D. The clonotype comes from a human donor in good health. CDR3 nucleotides: TGCGCCAGCAGCCAATACGACGGTCTGGGGGAGACCCAGTACTTC. It is translated as CASSQYDGLGETQYF.